A selection of T cell receptor beta chains follows, all from one sample in a study of T cell repertoires in cytomegalovirus infection. These receptors have no known antigen. MiXCR, run by TCRdb on the reads, gives a single entry per CDR3 protein. Of some 920,000 distinct CDR3 sequences in the sample, about a third were seen once. Sequences were derived from cultured CD8+ T cells from PBMCs, sampled from culture after CMV antigen stimulation. Receptor source: a human donor in good health (CMV status not recorded). Some clones in this sample may be carry-over from other donors' samples. The CDR3 runs from the conserved cysteine through the conserved F or W. The D gene is left open where the match is weak. Some rows mark clone size as missing; the rest say once, few, many or name a class of expanded clone.

15	TRBV27	TRBJ1-4	TRBD1	NA	TGTGCCAGCAGTTCCGGGACAGTAGGCGGTGAAAAACTGTTTTTT	CASSSGTVGGEKLFF
11	TRBV6-1	TRBJ1-1	NA	few	TGTGCCGCGAGGCGGAACACTGAAGCTTTCTTT	CAARRNTEAFF
15	TRBV4-3	TRBJ2-5	TRBD1	NA	TGCGCCAGCAGCCAATCCGGGACAGACCAAGAGACCCAGTACTTC	CASSQSGTDQETQYF
16	TRBV25-1	TRBJ1-6	NA	few	TGTGCCAGCAGTGAATATGGGGGGCCGGGGAATTCACCCCTCCACTTT	CASSEYGGPGNSPLHF
14	TRBV29-1	TRBJ1-2	NA	NA	TGCAGCGGTTCCGCCAGGGAGACTAACTATGGCTACACCTTC	CSGSARETNYGYTF
16	TRBV6-6	TRBJ2-2	TRBD2	NA	TGTGCCAGCAGTTACCTGAGCGGGGGGGACACCGGGGAGCTGTTTTTT	CASSYLSGGDTGELFF
18	TRBV6-9	TRBJ1-5	TRBD1	few	TGTGCCAGCAGCCCACTTTGGGACAGGGTTATAAGCAATCAGCCCCAGCATTTT	CASSPLWDRVISNQPQHF
15	TRBV6-5	TRBJ2-1	NA	NA	TGTGCCAGCAGGGGGAGGGGACACTCCTACAATGAGCAGTTCTTC	CASRGRGHSYNEQFF
23	TRBV7-4	TRBJ2-2	TRBD2	NA	TGTGCCAGCAGCTTAGGGGGGACAGTCCGCTTATCTCAGCGGGGGGCCGACACCGGGGAGCTGTTTTTT	CASSLGGTVRLSQRGADTGELFF
13	TRBV6-1	TRBJ2-5	NA	few	TGTGCCCACGGGGCTCCCCCCCAAGAGACCCAGTACTTC	CAHGAPPQETQYF
13	TRBV29-1	TRBJ1-2	NA	NA	TGCAGCGTTGAAGACTACAGGGATGATGGCTACACCTTC	CSVEDYRDDGYTF
15	TRBV19	TRBJ2-4	NA	NA	TGTGCCAGTAGTTTGACACTCAAAGCCAAAAACATTCAGTACTTC	CASSLTLKAKNIQYF
15	TRBV5-1	TRBJ2-5	NA	NA	TGCGCCAGCAGCTTGGCCGGGAAGATACAAGAGACCCAGTACTTC	CASSLAGKIQETQYF
16	TRBV4-2	TRBJ2-2	TRBD2	once	TGTGCCAGCAGCCCCTTCGCGGGGGGCGGTGGCGGGGAGCTGTTTTTT	CASSPFAGGGGGELFF
15	TRBV10-3	TRBJ1-5	NA	few	TGTGCCATCAGTGAGGGGTCTACCAGCAATCAGCCCCAGCATTTT	CAISEGSTSNQPQHF
17	TRBV12-3/TRBV12-4	TRBJ1-5	TRBD1	NA	TGTGCCAGCACGCTTGGACAGGGGGTATTGAGCAATCAGCCCCAGCATTTT	CASTLGQGVLSNQPQHF
15	TRBV10-3	TRBJ1-3	NA	few	TGTGCCATCAGTGAAGATGGGGGTCCTGGAAACACCATATATTTT	CAISEDGGPGNTIYF
15	TRBV7-9	TRBJ2-2	NA	NA	TGTGCCAACAGCCTCGGGGGTCTAGGCACCGGGGAGCTGTTTTTT	CANSLGGLGTGELFF
16	TRBV7-9	TRBJ2-2	TRBD1	few	TGTGCCAGCAGCGCCTCCGGGACAGGGATGCACGGGGAGCTGTTTTTT	CASSASGTGMHGELFF
20	TRBV12-3/TRBV12-4	TRBJ2-2	TRBD2	few	TGTGCCAGCAGTTTCCTCACCGGGGGGGCCTTTTTGATTGACACCGGGGAGCTGTTTTTT	CASSFLTGGAFLIDTGELFF
16	TRBV6-1	TRBJ2-1	NA	few	TGTGCCAGCAGTTACTGGGCCCTAGAAAACTACAATGAGCAGTTCTTC	CASSYWALENYNEQFF
15	TRBV7-9	TRBJ1-6	NA	NA	TGTGCCAGCAGCCCCCTGCAGGGTATCAATTCACCCCTCCACTTT	CASSPLQGINSPLHF